These 26 T cell receptor beta chains were sequenced from one sample in a study of T cell responses to AZD1222 COVID-19 vaccine. Only in-frame clones appear in the TCRdb table, and some are missing; sequencing was by immunoSEQ multiplex PCR. This table has some 80,000 clones, 88% appearing once. The starting material was peripheral blood, obtained 28 days after the second dose of the MenACWY control vaccine. These receptors all stem from an adult who received the MenACWY meningococcal vaccine as a control.

The CDR3 loop reads CASSLEWTGQETQYF. CDR3 bases: TGTGCCAGCAGCTTAGAATGGACAGGGCAAGAGACCCAGTACTTC. The chain has TRBV7-2 and TRBJ2-5; 8 positions agree with TRBD1. Germline loops: CDR1 SGHTA, CDR2 FQGNSA. V gave up 1 base and J gave up 2 bases; unmatched junction bases: 3. CDR3 size: 15 residues.

J is TRBJ1-3 and V is TRBV7-2; D is unresolved. Trimming took off 0 bases at V and 6 bases at J, with 0 bases between the two ends. This CDR3 has 11 residues. Per germline, CDR1 SGHTA and CDR2 FQGNSA. The CDR3 here is CASSLANTIYF. The CDR3 DNA sequence: TGTGCCAGCAGCTTAGCAAACACCATATATTTT.

The J gene is TRBJ2-5, the V gene TRBV2, with D perhaps given as TRBD1 or TRBD2 (6 bases each). V was cut by 8 bases and J by 5 bases, with 21 bases left in between. Germline V gives CDR1 SNHLY, CDR2 FYNNEI. This CDR3 is built from 15 residues. The CDR3 DNA follows: TGTGCCAGCGGTAATGGAGGGGGGCTTCGGGAGACCCAGTACTTC. It is translated as CASGNGGGLRETQYF.

This clone was found a few times. This chain links TRBV18 with TRBJ2-5, with TRBD2 identical over 9 bases. Germline V gives CDR1 KGHSH, CDR2 LQKENI. Trimming removed 5 bases from V and 2 bases from J; junction bases left unmatched: 3. The CDR3 length is 14 residues. The CDR3 region has the DNA TGTGCCAGCTCAGGTAGCGGGGGACAAGAGACCCAGTACTTC. Translating it yields CASSGSGGQETQYF.

The gene calls are TRBV6-2 or TRBV6-3 and TRBJ2-7, with D uncertain. Germline CDR1 MNHEY, CDR2 SVGEGT. V was cut by 0 bases and J by 0 bases, with 9 bases left in between. The CDR3 loop spans 15 amino acids. Here the CDR3 DNA reads TGTGCCAGCAGTTACTCGAGGCAGAGCTCCTACGAGCAGTACTTC. The encoded protein is CASSYSRQSSYEQYF.

The chain links TRBV6-5 to TRBJ1-3; no reliable D call. Trimming took 8 bases from V and 4 from J, leaving 9 bases between them. The CDR3 length is 12 residues. Germline CDR1 is MNHEY and CDR2 is SVGAGI. CDR3: CASLGVGNTIYF. The DNA for the CDR3 is TGTGCCAGCCTCGGGGTAGGAAACACCATATATTTT.

CDR3 residues: CAITREPNNEQFF. CDR3 nucleotide sequence: TGTGCCATCACCAGGGAGCCCAACAATGAGCAGTTCTTC. This chain links TRBV10-3 with TRBJ2-1; D is possibly TRBD1 or TRBD2 (5 bases each). Germline values: CDR1 ENHRY, CDR2 SYGVKD. Trimming shortened V by 7 bases and J by 5 bases, and 12 bases separated the two germline ends. The CDR3 extends over 13 amino acids.

This clone was picked up one time. The chain uses TRBV6-1 and TRBJ1-2; D call uncertain. The V and J ends lost 0 bases and 8 bases respectively, with 4 bases between them. The CDR3 runs 11 residues. Per germline, CDR1 MNHNS and CDR2 SASEGT. CDR3 nucleotide sequence: TGTGCCAGCAGTGAAGCGGGGGGCTACACCTTC. Translated, it gives CASSEAGGYTF.

This rearrangement joins TRBV7-8 to TRBJ2-1; D is perhaps TRBD2 (6 bases). This CDR3 has 15 residues. V was cut by 4 bases and J by 5 bases, with 15 bases left in between. CDR1 and CDR2 (germline): SGHVS, FQNEAQ. CDR3 bases: TGTGCCAGCAGCTCCTCCGGGACTCGCAACAATGAGCAGTTCTTC. Translating it yields CASSSSGTRNNEQFF.

This sequence joins TRBV5-4 and TRBJ2-7; 10 bases are a match to TRBD2. The CDR3 has 15 residues. CDR1 SGHNT and CDR2 YYREEE come from the germline V gene (reference sequence). Trimming cost V 4 bases and J 4 bases; bases outside gene matches: 8. The CDR3 nucleotides are TGTGCCAGCAGCCGAGCGGGGGGGTCGGGGTACGAGCAGTACTTC. It encodes CASSRAGGSGYEQYF.

This rearrangement joins TRBV6-2 or TRBV6-3 to TRBJ1-5, with D perhaps matching TRBD1 (5 bases). The CDR3 length is 15 residues. Germline V gene data show CDR1 as MNHEY and CDR2 as SVGEGT. Trimming cost V 5 bases and J 2 bases, with 13 bases left between them. The CDR3 here is CASSLLGVGNQPQHF. CDR3 nucleotides: TGTGCCAGCAGTCTCCTAGGGGTAGGCAATCAGCCCCAGCATTTT.

This chain uses TRBV5-6 with TRBJ2-1, with D possibly TRBD2 on 6 matching bases. CDR1 and CDR2 (germline): SGHDT, YYEEEE. The CDR3 is 13 residues long. Trimming pared 3 bases from V and 7 bases from J, leaving 11 bases between. The CDR3 reads CASSSGTLNEQFF. The DNA of the CDR3 is TGTGCCAGCAGCTCCGGGACTTTGAATGAGCAGTTCTTC.

The chain joins TRBV30 to TRBJ1-4; no definite D call. Per germline, CDR1 GTSNPN and CDR2 SVGIG (reference sequence). CDR3 length: 14 residues. V was pared by 7 bases and J by 5 bases, with 17 bases between. The CDR3, as DNA: TGTGCCTCCAGTTTCAGGATCCAAAATGAAAAACTGTTTTTT. Its translation: CASSFRIQNEKLFF. The full variable domain, with the rest looked up from reference TRBV30 and TRBJ1-4, is SQTIHQWPATLVQPVGSPLSLECTVEGTSNPNLYWYRQAAGRGLQLLFYSVGIGQISSEVPQNLSASRPQDRQFILSSKKLLLSDSGFYLCASSFRIQNEKLFFGSGTQLSVL.

This chain joins TRBV28 and TRBJ1-6, with TRBD1 matching 9 bases. The trim removed 5 bases at V and 10 bases at J, leaving 9 bases unmatched. The germline gives CDR1 MDHEN, CDR2 SYDVKM. This CDR3 is built from 15 residues. The CDR3: CASSPPGQGRSPLHF. The CDR3 DNA is TGTGCCAGCAGTCCACCGGGACAGGGTAGATCACCCCTCCACTTT.

The V call is TRBV28, the J call TRBJ1-2; 7 bases align to TRBD1. J gave up 4 bases and V 4 bases, and 12 bases lay outside the gene matches. Germline-derived CDR1 and CDR2 are MDHEN and SYDVKM. There are 16 residues in the CDR3. In nucleotides, the CDR3 is TGTGCCAGCAGTTACGAGGGGACAGTCGAAACCTATGGCTACACCTTC. Amino acid sequence: CASSYEGTVETYGYTF.

The rearrangement joins TRBV7-9 to TRBJ2-5; 13 nucleotides agree with TRBD2. J lost 0 bases, V lost 5 bases, and 12 bases had no gene match. The length of the CDR3 is 19 residues. Germline-derived CDR1 and CDR2 are SEHNR and FQNEAQ (reference sequence). The CDR3 region has the DNA TGTGCCAGCAGCACCCTGAGGACTAGCGGGGGCCTGTACCAAGAGACCCAGTACTTC. It is translated as CASSTLRTSGGLYQETQYF.

The gene calls are TRBV6-5 and TRBJ2-1, with 11 bases matching TRBD2. Germline V CDR1 and CDR2: MNHEY, SVGAGI. V lost 6 bases, J lost 7 bases, and 8 bases stayed unmatched. This CDR3 is 15 amino acids long. The CDR3 sequence is CASSIAGGPQNEQFF. The CDR3 DNA sequence: TGTGCCAGCAGCATAGCGGGGGGGCCGCAGAATGAGCAGTTCTTC.

Here the CDR3 reads CASANFAEAFF. CDR3 nucleotide sequence: TGTGCCAGCGCTAATTTTGCCGAAGCTTTCTTT. This rearrangement joins TRBV25-1 to TRBJ1-1; D is unresolved. The CDR3 sequence is 11 residues long. Trimming took 8 bases from V and 8 from J, leaving 12 bases between them. The germline V gene encodes CDR1 MGHDK and CDR2 SYGVNS.

The chain is built from TRBV19 and TRBJ2-2, with TRBD1 matching 8 bases. The CDR3 is 15 residues long. V shed 4 bases, J shed 1 base, and the junction held 2 bases outside the gene matches. Germline V lookup: CDR1 LNHDA, CDR2 SQIVND (reference sequence). For the CDR3, the DNA is TGTGCCAGTAGTACCGGGACAGGGAACACCGGGGAGCTGTTTTTT. It yields the protein CASSTGTGNTGELFF.

The chain couples TRBV10-2 to TRBJ2-1, with D perhaps TRBD1 or TRBD2 (5 bases each). The CDR3 sequence is 16 residues long. Germline CDR1 and CDR2: WSHSY and SAAADI. The V end was cut by 3 bases, the J end by 2 bases, with 14 bases between. The CDR3 nucleotides are TGCGCCAGCAGTGACCACGGACGGGACCCCTACAATGAGCAGTTCTTC. Residues: CASSDHGRDPYNEQFF.

This rearrangement joins TRBV12-3 or TRBV12-4 to TRBJ1-2; D gene uncertain. The ends were cut back, 0 bases at V and 7 bases at J, with 6 bases in the middle. This CDR3 is built from 12 residues. CDR3 region: CASSLAGFGYTF. For the CDR3, the DNA is TGTGCCAGCAGTTTAGCAGGGTTTGGCTACACCTTC.

This clone was recorded once. The chain carries TRBV7-2 and TRBJ2-2, with 12 bases lining up with TRBD2. The length of the CDR3 is 18 residues. The ends lost 1 base at V and 4 bases at J; junction bases unmatched: 7. Per germline, CDR1 SGHTA and CDR2 FQGNSA. The CDR3 is CASSLDGLAGGPTGELFF. The CDR3 bases are TGTGCCAGCAGCTTAGATGGGCTAGCGGGGGGGCCCACCGGGGAGCTGTTTTTT. Based on the CDR3 plus reference TRBV7-2 and TRBJ2-2, the full variable domain is GAGVSQSPSNKVTEKGKDVELRCDPISGHTALYWYRQSLGQGLEFLIYFQGNSAPDKSGLPSDRFSAERTGGSVSTLTIQRTQQEDSAVYLCASSLDGLAGGPTGELFFGEGSRLTVL.

The rearrangement links TRBV7-9 to TRBJ1-5; 12 nucleotides line up with TRBD1. CDR1 is SEHNR and CDR2 is FQNEAQ in the germline V gene (reference sequence). The V and J ends lost 4 bases and 6 bases, in that order; junction bases with no gene match: 10. This CDR3 has 17 residues. The chain's CDR3 is CASSSDPGQGASQPQHF. CDR3 DNA sequence: TGTGCCAGCAGCTCAGATCCGGGACAGGGGGCAAGTCAGCCCCAGCATTTT.

The V and J genes are TRBV30 and TRBJ1-1; D unresolved. This CDR3 has 11 residues. V was clipped by 5 bases and J by 5 bases, with 9 bases between them. From germline, CDR1 is GTSNPN and CDR2 SVGIG (reference sequence). CDR3 sequence reads: CAWDTMTEAFF. The CDR3 bases are TGTGCCTGGGACACCATGACTGAAGCTTTCTTT.

The chain recombines TRBV30 with TRBJ1-4; D gene ambiguous. The V gene's germline CDR1 is GTSNPN and CDR2 SVGIG (reference sequence). The length of the CDR3 is 15 residues. The V gene lost 0 bases and the J gene lost 3 bases, with 11 bases spanning the gap. CDR3 protein: CAWSVKGWPNEKLFF. The DNA of the CDR3 is TGTGCCTGGAGTGTAAAAGGGTGGCCTAATGAAAAACTGTTTTTT.

This chain joins TRBV28 and TRBJ2-5; D is unresolved. The V end lost 2 bases, the J end lost 5 bases, and 3 bases lay between the germline ends. Per germline, CDR1 MDHEN and CDR2 SYDVKM. The CDR3 spans 11 residues. The CDR3 DNA follows: TGTGCCAGCAGTTTAACGGAGACCCAGTACTTC. This codes for CASSLTETQYF.